The 6 T cell receptor beta chains given below trace back to one sample, sequenced in a study of blood T cell repertoires in COVID-19. Assay: immunoSEQ multiplex PCR; the TCRdb copy retains only in-frame clones and omits some. Of about 490,000 clones in the sample, around 85% were seen once. The material sequenced was peripheral blood. These TCRs come from a human donor in a cohort sampled during active COVID-19.

This rearrangement joins TRBV7-3 to TRBJ2-2; 10 nucleotides agree with TRBD1. V lost 0 bases and J lost 6; bases outside the gene matches: 13. The CDR3 covers 19 residues. The germline gives CDR1 SGHTA, CDR2 FQGTGA. This CDR3 reads CASSLTVNRQGARAGELFF. The DNA of the CDR3 is TGTGCCAGCAGCTTAACCGTAAATCGACAGGGGGCAAGGGCCGGGGAGCTGTTTTTT.

This chain joins TRBV28 and TRBJ1-4, with TRBD1 matching 7 bases. CDR3 length equals 16 residues. Germline V gene sequence: CDR1 MDHEN, CDR2 SYDVKM. The junction had 13 bases not matched to a gene; V was cut back by 6 bases and J by 6 bases. Here the CDR3 DNA reads TGTGCCAGCAGGGGGGAAACAGGGGCGGGATATGAAAAACTGTTTTTT. It encodes CASRGETGAGYEKLFF.

The chain is built from TRBV6-5 and TRBJ2-5, with 11 bases lining up with TRBD2. In germline, CDR1 is MNHEY, CDR2 SVGAGI. The junction had 10 bases not matched to a gene; V was cut back by 5 bases and J by 8 bases. The CDR3 contains 15 residues. The CDR3 DNA reads as TGTGCCAGCAGTCGCGCGACTAGCGGGGTCATAACCCAGTACTTC. Amino acid sequence: CASSRATSGVITQYF.

J is TRBJ1-1 and V is TRBV18; TRBD1 is a possible D gene (6 bases). CDR1 KGHSH and CDR2 LQKENI come from the germline V gene. This CDR3 spans 17 amino acids. Trimming stripped 2 bases from V and 0 bases from J, with 16 bases between. The CDR3 DNA follows: TGTGCCAGCTCACCAGTACCGGGACACAGCTTGAACACTGAAGCTTTCTTT. Translated: CASSPVPGHSLNTEAFF. Full variable domain (outside the CDR3, taken from reference TRBV18 and TRBJ1-1): NAGVMQNPRHLVRRRGQEARLRCSPMKGHSHVYWYRQLPEEGLKFMVYLQKENIIDESGMPKERFSAEFPKEGPSILRIQQVVRGDSAAYFCASSPVPGHSLNTEAFFGQGTRLTVV.

The chain joins TRBV5-1 to TRBJ2-2; 11 nucleotides agree with TRBD2. The V segment lost 2 bases and the J segment 4 bases; nucleotides outside the gene matches: 4. This CDR3 is built from 16 residues. Germline CDR1 reads SGHRS; CDR2 reads YFSETQ. CDR3 sequence: CASSFEGTSGTGELFF. In nucleotides, the CDR3 is TGCGCCAGCAGCTTCGAAGGGACTAGCGGCACCGGGGAGCTGTTTTTT.

The chain links TRBV4-2 to TRBJ2-3; D perhaps matches TRBD1 (5 bases). CDR1 and CDR2 from the germline V gene are LGHNA and YNFKEQ. The V gene lost 1 base and the J gene lost 2 bases, with 10 bases spanning the gap. This CDR3 contains 15 residues. CDR3 region: CASSQGQSYTDTQYF. The CDR3 bases are TGTGCCAGCAGCCAAGGACAGTCTTACACAGATACGCAGTATTTT.